The T cell receptor beta chain under discussion was sequenced for a study of blood T cell repertoires in COVID-19. Study in general: Material from acute and convalescent COVID-19 was sourced from the United States, Italy and Spain. The analysed material was cDNA or gDNA that came from T cells, B-cell-depleted T cells, or PBMCs.

This clone was seen only a few times. Source study methods: Estimates of nucleated cell counts were drawn from the amplification of reference gene primers. TCRdb keeps only in-frame clones here, not all; method: immunoSEQ multiplex PCR. That table supplies the V and J calls and clone size; D and trimming were determined from the DNA. The table records about 59,000 clones, about 70% of them present only once. This CDR3 has 15 amino acids. V gave up 0 bases and J gave up 3 bases, with 11 bases separating them. Germline CDR1 reads GTSNPN; CDR2 reads SVGIG (reference sequence). What was sequenced was peripheral blood. This chain links TRBV30 with TRBJ2-2; D perhaps matches TRBD1 (6 bases). The TCR sequence derives from a woman in her sixties or seventies with acute or convalescent COVID-19. The CDR3 nucleotides read TGTGCCTGGAGTGTACAGGGAATTTACACCGGGGAGCTGTTTTTT. It codes for CAWSVQGIYTGELFF. Using reference TRBV30 and TRBJ2-2 for the parts outside the CDR3, the full variable domain is SQTIHQWPATLVQPVGSPLSLECTVEGTSNPNLYWYRQAAGRGLQLLFYSVGIGQISSEVPQNLSASRPQDRQFILSSKKLLLSDSGFYLCAWSVQGIYTGELFFGEGSRLTVL.